This T cell receptor (beta chain) appears in the sequencing data of a study of T cells after yellow fever vaccination. The ends were cut back, 4 bases at V and 4 bases at J, with 20 bases in the middle. The CDR3 is 16 amino acids. Germline V gene lookup returns CDR1 SGHDT and CDR2 YYEEEE. As TCR cDNA was made by 5'RACE template switching, a universal primer site and UMIs were added. TCRdb fed the 5' RACE reads into MiXCR, producing one record per CDR3 protein. The table has a few hundred thousand distinct CDR3 sequences, around 3.9% seen once; the top ten hold 23%. This clonotype was counted many times.

The chain employs TRBV5-6 and TRBJ2-5; D is tentatively TRBD1 or TRBD2 (5 bases each). This TCR was recovered from a man younger than 35 who received the YFV17D yellow fever vaccine. The sample here was PBMCs, taken on the day of the yellow fever booster vaccination. Here the CDR3 DNA reads TGTGCCAGCAGCACGTGGGGGATGAGCCAACCAGAGACCCAGTACTTC. Its translation: CASSTWGMSQPETQYF.